Listed below are T cell receptor beta chains from one sample, sequenced in a study of cytomegalovirus exposure and HLA in healthy donors. Using immunoSEQ multiplex PCR, the repertoire was profiled, and TCRdb retains in-frame clones only, with some absent. Of 150,000 to 180,000 clones in the sample, 60% to 80% were seen once. The sample consisted of PBMCs. The source is a young man in good health and CMV-seropositive. Both conserved end residues are part of each CDR3. The D gene is left open where the match is weak. A row's size may be missing; if present it is once, few, many or a size class.

V	D	size	J	CDR3	DNA
TRBV28	-	-	TRBJ1-2	CASSLFYYGYTF	TGTGCCAGCAGTTTATTCTACTATGGCTACACCTTC
TRBV30	-	-	TRBJ1-2	CAGSRGDGYTF	TGTGCCGGAAGCCGGGGGGATGGCTACACCTTC
TRBV7-9	TRBD1	-	TRBJ2-1	CASSGTGQGGYNEQFF	TGTGCCAGCAGCGGAACCGGACAGGGGGGCTACAATGAGCAGTTCTTC
TRBV11-3	TRBD1	-	TRBJ2-1	CASSLRTGTSSYNEQFF	TGTGCCAGCAGCTTGAGGACAGGTACTAGCTCCTACAATGAGCAGTTCTTC
TRBV7-3	-	-	TRBJ1-1	CASSEQENTEAFF	TGTGCCAGCAGCGAACAGGAGAACACTGAAGCTTTCTTT
TRBV28	-	-	TRBJ1-4	CASSAGLNEKLFF	TGTGCCAGCAGTGCGGGACTTAATGAAAAACTGTTTTTT
TRBV4-1	-	-	TRBJ2-1	CASSPRHLQAYNEQFF	TGCGCCAGCAGCCCCCGACACTTGCAGGCCTACAATGAGCAGTTCTTC
TRBV28	TRBD1	-	TRBJ2-7	CASTVLGTGNEQYF	TGTGCCAGCACTGTTTTGGGGACAGGGAACGAGCAGTACTTC
TRBV9	TRBD1	-	TRBJ2-6	CASSGGQGHSGANVLTF	TGTGCCAGCAGCGGGGGACAGGGACATTCTGGGGCCAACGTCCTGACTTTC
TRBV7-2	-	few	TRBJ2-7	CASSALPSYEQYF	TGTGCCAGCAGCGCGCTCCCAAGCTACGAGCAGTACTTC
TRBV19	-	-	TRBJ2-5	CASKNVGRQETQYF	TGTGCCAGCAAAAACGTTGGCAGACAAGAGACCCAGTACTTC
TRBV6-5	TRBD2	-	TRBJ2-1	CASSYGLADTNEQFF	TGTGCCAGCAGTTACGGGCTAGCGGATACCAATGAGCAGTTCTTC
TRBV29-1	TRBD1	-	TRBJ2-5	CSVDRDRGRETQYF	TGCAGCGTTGATCGAGACAGGGGACGGGAGACCCAGTACTTC
TRBV28	TRBD1	-	TRBJ2-5	CASSEQGASKETQYF	TGTGCCAGCAGCGAACAGGGGGCCTCCAAAGAGACCCAGTACTTC
TRBV10-3	-	-	TRBJ2-5	CASGHGETQYF	TGTGCCAGCGGACACGGAGAGACCCAGTACTTC
TRBV28	TRBD1	-	TRBJ2-7	CASSLPGTGGFYEQYF	TGTGCCAGCAGTCTCCCCGGGACAGGGGGCTTTTACGAGCAGTACTTC
TRBV15	TRBD1	-	TRBJ1-5	CATSRPGQGAGQPQHF	TGTGCCACCAGCAGACCCGGACAGGGGGCTGGACAGCCCCAGCATTTT
TRBV5-4	-	-	TRBJ1-1	CASSLADGYTEAFF	TGTGCCAGCAGCTTAGCGGACGGATACACTGAAGCTTTCTTT
TRBV9	TRBD2	-	TRBJ2-7	CASSATSGACEQYF	TGTGCCAGCAGCGCGACTAGCGGGGCGTGTGAGCAGTACTTC
TRBV5-1	-	-	TRBJ2-1	CASSSGGYNEQFF	TGCGCCAGCTCATCAGGCGGGTACAATGAGCAGTTCTTC
TRBV5-4	-	-	TRBJ1-3	CASSSDSSGNTIYF	TGTGCCAGCAGCTCGGACAGCTCTGGAAACACCATATATTTT
TRBV7-9	TRBD1	-	TRBJ2-7	CASSPPPGQGALEQYF	TGTGCCAGCAGCCCACCTCCGGGACAGGGGGCATTAGAGCAGTACTTC
TRBV10-3	-	-	TRBJ1-1	CAISDPRSPNTEAFF	TGTGCCATCAGTGATCCAAGAAGCCCGAACACTGAAGCTTTCTTT
TRBV15	-	-	TRBJ2-4	CATRRGPRDIQYF	TGTGCCACCAGGCGAGGGCCCCGCGACATTCAGTACTTC
TRBV6-5	-	-	TRBJ1-2	CASSPFGGGAKGYTF	TGTGCCAGCAGCCCCTTTGGCGGGGGCGCGAAAGGCTACACCTTC
TRBV28	-	-	TRBJ2-6	CASRTRQVSGANVLTF	TGTGCCAGCAGAACCCGACAGGTCTCTGGGGCCAACGTCCTGACTTTC
TRBV5-6	-	-	TRBJ2-5	CASIAGTPKETQYF	TGTGCCAGCATCGCCGGGACACCAAAAGAGACCCAGTACTTC
TRBV7-6	TRBD2	-	TRBJ2-1	CASSDRLAGGDNEQFF	TGTGCCAGCAGCGACCGACTAGCGGGAGGTGACAATGAGCAGTTCTTC
TRBV4-1	-	-	TRBJ1-2	CASSPPRQYPNYGYTF	TGCGCCAGCAGCCCGCCCCGACAGTACCCTAACTATGGCTACACCTTC
TRBV28	-	-	TRBJ2-1	CASSLDRYNEQFF	TGTGCCAGCAGTTTGGACAGATACAATGAGCAGTTCTTC
TRBV10-2	TRBD1	-	TRBJ1-2	CASSSPGQGIDGYTF	TGCGCCAGCAGCTCTCCGGGACAGGGTATCGATGGCTACACCTTC
TRBV6-6	-	-	TRBJ2-7	CASSYPPVSYEQYF	TGTGCCAGCAGTTACCCCCCGGTTAGCTACGAGCAGTACTTC
TRBV6-5	-	-	TRBJ2-6	CASSYTGTGANVLTF	TGTGCCAGCAGTTACACAGGGACTGGGGCCAACGTCCTGACTTTC
TRBV5-4	TRBD1	-	TRBJ2-6	CASSSPGQLLSGANVLTF	TGTGCCAGCAGCTCACCGGGACAGCTCCTCTCTGGGGCCAACGTCCTGACTTTC
TRBV9	TRBD2	-	TRBJ2-7	CASSVSRGGPMGEQYF	TGTGCCAGCAGCGTTTCTAGGGGAGGGCCGATGGGCGAGCAGTACTTC
TRBV5-1	-	-	TRBJ2-5	CASSLDTPRETQYF	TGCGCCAGCAGCTTGGACACACCCCGAGAGACCCAGTACTTC
TRBV6-1	-	-	TRBJ1-5	CASSRDRTRNQPQHF	TGTGCCAGCAGCCGCGACAGAACCCGGAATCAGCCCCAGCATTTT
TRBV28	TRBD2	-	TRBJ2-7	CASSLGTRGTYEQYF	TGTGCCAGCAGTCTCGGGACTAGGGGGACTTACGAGCAGTACTTC
TRBV5-1	TRBD1	-	TRBJ2-2	CASRTGVGVNTGELFF	TGCGCCAGCAGAACAGGGGTCGGGGTTAACACCGGGGAGCTGTTTTTT
TRBV6-1	TRBD1	-	TRBJ2-7	CASSEVLQGKYEQYF	TGTGCCAGCAGTGAAGTACTACAGGGGAAATACGAGCAGTACTTC
TRBV4-1	-	few	TRBJ1-3	CASSQGLLQGRFGNTIYF	TGCGCCAGCAGCCAAGGGCTTCTACAGGGAAGATTTGGAAACACCATATATTTT
TRBV20-1	-	few	TRBJ2-7	CSARPRGEQYF	TGCAGTGCTCGCCCGCGGGGCGAGCAGTACTTC
TRBV14	TRBD1	-	TRBJ2-5	CASSQDQGQGEETQYF	TGTGCCAGCAGCCAAGATCAGGGACAGGGGGAAGAGACCCAGTACTTC
TRBV2	TRBD1	-	TRBJ2-7	CASSRQGREQYF	TGTGCCAGCAGCCGACAGGGGCGCGAGCAGTACTTC
TRBV7-2	-	-	TRBJ2-7	CASSLDVGQLETYEQYF	TGTGCCAGCAGCTTAGATGTCGGACAGCTAGAGACCTACGAGCAGTACTTC
TRBV15	-	-	TRBJ1-3	CATSRDTWGNTIYF	TGTGCCACCAGCAGAGATACTTGGGGAAACACCATATATTTT
TRBV14	-	once	TRBJ2-5	CASSPREWRQETQYF	TGTGCCAGCAGCCCCCGGGAGTGGCGCCAAGAGACCCAGTACTTC
TRBV7-9	-	-	TRBJ2-7	CSSSLRSGTIPYEQYF	TGTTCCAGCAGCTTACGCAGCGGGACAATACCCTACGAGCAGTACTTC
TRBV10-3	TRBD2	few	TRBJ2-1	CAISEVVGREGRYNEQFF	TGTGCCATCAGTGAGGTCGTGGGTCGGGAGGGCCGATACAATGAGCAGTTCTTC
TRBV9	TRBD2	-	TRBJ2-4	CASSVGLAGKNIQYF	TGTGCCAGCAGCGTGGGGCTAGCGGGGAAAAACATTCAGTACTTC
TRBV7-3	-	once	TRBJ2-1	CASSLNPPDSSYNEQFF	TGTGCCAGCAGCTTAAACCCCCCTGACTCGTCCTACAATGAGCAGTTCTTC
TRBV30	-	-	TRBJ2-7	CAWSVRLGGTAYEQYF	TGTGCCTGGAGTGTACGGTTGGGCGGGACGGCCTACGAGCAGTACTTC
TRBV28	TRBD1	-	TRBJ1-1	CASSWTGKQITEAFF	TGTGCCAGCAGTTGGACAGGGAAGCAGATCACTGAAGCTTTCTTT